One sample yielded the 13 T cell receptor beta chains listed below, sequenced in a study of T cell responses to AZD1222 COVID-19 vaccine. Libraries were prepared by immunoSEQ multiplex PCR; TCRdb keeps only in-frame clonotypes and omits some of them. The table has approximately 83,000 clones, under 95% seen once. Specimen: peripheral blood, collected on day 0 of MenACWY control vaccination. All receptors derive from an adult in good health.

In its sample, this clone was seen a few times. The chain joins TRBV6-5 to TRBJ1-1, with 9 bases matching TRBD1. V shed 5 bases and J 11 bases; nucleotides not matched to a gene: 6. CDR1 is MNHEY and CDR2 is SVGAGI in the germline V gene. This CDR3 region has 12 residues. CDR3 amino acids: CASSTTGGGAFF. The CDR3 nucleotides are TGTGCCAGCAGTACTACAGGGGGCGGGGCTTTCTTT.

The chain is built from TRBV13 and TRBJ2-1, with D possibly being TRBD1 (6 bases). V was pared by 8 bases and J by 7 bases, with 15 bases between. The germline V gene has CDR1 PRHDT and CDR2 FYEKMQ (reference sequence). The CDR3 sequence is 13 residues long. The CDR3 is CASGRGVENEQFF. The CDR3 DNA is TGTGCCAGCGGCAGGGGAGTCGAGAATGAGCAGTTCTTC.

This chain links TRBV28 with TRBJ1-3, with D possibly matching TRBD1 (6 bases). Germline V CDR1 and CDR2: MDHEN, SYDVKM. The CDR3 runs to 17 residues. Trimming stripped 1 base from V and 0 bases from J, with 13 bases between. Here the CDR3 reads CASSLFQGGYSGNTIYF. CDR3 nucleotides: TGTGCCAGCAGTTTATTTCAAGGGGGGTACTCTGGAAACACCATATATTTT. The full variable domain, in which reference TRBV28 and TRBJ1-3 provide the parts outside the CDR3, is DVKVTQSSRYLVKRTGEKVFLECVQDMDHENMFWYRQDPGLGLRLIYFSYDVKMKEKGDIPEGYSVSREKKERFSLILESASTNQTSMYLCASSLFQGGYSGNTIYFGEGSWLTVV.

The CDR3 is CASSPDRGTYNEQFF. CDR3 sequence (DNA): TGTGCCAGCTCACCGGACAGGGGAACCTACAATGAGCAGTTCTTC. The V and J genes are TRBV18 and TRBJ2-1, with 9 bases aligning to TRBD1. The CDR3 contains 15 residues. Germline trimming cut 3 bases from V and 2 bases from J; bases unmatched to any gene: 2. Germline loops: CDR1 KGHSH, CDR2 LQKENI.

This chain connects TRBV18 to TRBJ1-1; 8 bases fit TRBD1. The CDR3 sequence is 13 residues long. The V gene end was trimmed by 6 bases and the J gene end by 7 bases; junction bases not matched to a gene: 7. CDR1 is KGHSH and CDR2 is LQKENI in the germline V gene. The CDR3: CASSRTGSNEAFF. In DNA form, the CDR3 reads TGTGCCAGCTCTCGGACAGGGTCCAATGAAGCTTTCTTT.

The chain joins TRBV4-1 to TRBJ1-4, with a possible D match to TRBD1 (5 bases). The CDR3 has 14 amino acids. Germline CDR1 is MGHRA and CDR2 is YSYEKL. V dropped 1 base and J dropped 5 bases, with 8 bases sitting between them. In nucleotides, the CDR3 is TGCGCCAGCAGCCAAGCGGGACCAAATGAAAAACTGTTTTTT. This gives the protein CASSQAGPNEKLFF.

The V call is TRBV4-3, the J call TRBJ2-2, with a weak D call TRBD2 (6 bases). Germline-derived CDR1 and CDR2 are LGHNA and YSLEER. The CDR3 runs to 16 residues. V gave up 1 base and J gave up 5 bases, with 14 bases separating them. The CDR3 loop is CASSQVGQGGTGELFF. The CDR3 DNA follows: TGCGCCAGCAGCCAAGTGGGTCAGGGAGGTACCGGGGAGCTGTTTTTT.

The CDR3 loop reads CASSLGNSYEQYF. CDR3 in DNA: TGTGCCAGCAGCTTGGGGAACTCCTACGAGCAGTACTTC. The chain combines TRBV11-2 with TRBJ2-7; unclear D gene. The CDR3 consists of 13 residues. V was trimmed by 3 bases and J by 0 bases, leaving 6 bases between them. Germline V gives CDR1 SGHAT, CDR2 FQNNGV. The whole variable domain, filled in from reference TRBV11-2 and TRBJ2-7, reads EAGVAQSPRYKIIEKRQSVAFWCNPISGHATLYWYQQILGQGPKLLIQFQNNGVVDDSQLPKDRFSAERLKGVDSTLKIQPAKLEDSAVYLCASSLGNSYEQYFGPGTRLTVT.

In this sample, this clone turned up once. This sequence joins TRBV6-5 and TRBJ1-1; D is unclear. The germline V gene encodes CDR1 MNHEY and CDR2 SVGAGI. V was trimmed by 8 bases and J by 1 base, leaving 11 bases between them. The CDR3 totals 13 residues. The CDR3 sequence is CASWVPGNTEAFF. DNA for the CDR3: TGTGCCAGCTGGGTACCCGGGAACACTGAAGCTTTCTTT.

J is TRBJ2-1 and V is TRBV29-1; 8 bases are a match to TRBD1. J gave up 5 bases and V 3 bases, and 9 bases lay outside the gene matches. In germline, CDR1 is SQVTM, CDR2 ANQGSEA. The CDR3 contains 15 residues. As DNA, the CDR3 is TGCAGCGTTGATGTGGACAGGGTAGGAGACAATGAGCAGTTCTTC. Translated: CSVDVDRVGDNEQFF.

The rearrangement links TRBV6-2 or TRBV6-3 to TRBJ1-5, with D maybe TRBD1 (5 bases). The V gene lost 4 bases and the J gene lost 5 bases, with 12 bases spanning the gap. Per germline, CDR1 MNHEY and CDR2 SVGEGT. There are 14 residues in the CDR3. DNA for the CDR3: TGTGCCAGCAGTTTCCAGGGTGCCTATCAGCCCCAGCATTTT. This sequence encodes CASSFQGAYQPQHF.

This sequence joins TRBV19 and TRBJ2-7, with D unresolved. Trimming took off 9 bases at V and 2 bases at J, with 2 bases between the two ends. The CDR3 covers 9 residues. Germline V gene data show CDR1 as LNHDA and CDR2 as SQIVND (reference sequence). CDR3 bases: TGTGCCAGGCCCTACGAGCAGTACTTC. Residues: CARPYEQYF.

V usage is TRBV25-1 and J usage is TRBJ1-2; D is ambiguous. Germline V gene data show CDR1 as MGHDK and CDR2 as SYGVNS. Trimming shortened V by 2 bases and J by 1 base, and 11 bases separated the two germline ends. CDR3 length: 15 amino acids. The DNA for the CDR3 is TGTGCCAGCAGTGAAAGTTTAGCGGTTAACTATGGCTACACCTTC. As protein: CASSESLAVNYGYTF.